This T cell receptor beta chain was captured by sequencing in a study of CD8 T cells in ankylosing spondylitis. Study-wide results and limits: Typical of ankylosing spondylitis blood, it appeared, was a TCR beta motif of fewer than ten highly homologous variants.

Germline CDR1 MNHEY, CDR2 SVGEGT. The ends lost 6 bases at V and 2 bases at J; junction bases unmatched: 3. The CDR3 contains 14 residues. As regards this clonotype: Its target is unknown.

Quantitative 5'-RACE with molecular barcodes generated TCR beta libraries. TCRdb redid the calling of the 5' RACE reads with MiXCR, one entry per CDR3 protein. The sample carries 700,000 or so distinct CDR3 sequences, 19% recorded once. The specimen was blood, either unsorted or a sorted T cell fraction (not recorded which). The source of this sequence is a male donor with ankylosing spondylitis. The V and J genes are TRBV6-2 or TRBV6-3 and TRBJ2-3; 9 bases map to TRBD2. The CDR3 nucleotides read TGTGCCAGCAGGACGGGACTAGCCACAGATACGCAGTATTTT. Protein sequence: CASRTGLATDTQYF.